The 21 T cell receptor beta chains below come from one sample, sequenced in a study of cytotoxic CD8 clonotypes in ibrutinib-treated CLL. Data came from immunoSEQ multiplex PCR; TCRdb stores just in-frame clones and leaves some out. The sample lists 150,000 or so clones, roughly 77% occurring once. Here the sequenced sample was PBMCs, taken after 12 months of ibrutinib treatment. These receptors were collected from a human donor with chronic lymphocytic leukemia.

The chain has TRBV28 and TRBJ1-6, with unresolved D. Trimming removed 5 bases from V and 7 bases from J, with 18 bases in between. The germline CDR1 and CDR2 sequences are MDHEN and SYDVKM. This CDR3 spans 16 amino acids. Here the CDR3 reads CASSPTVQVRNSPLHF. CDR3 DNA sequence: TGTGCCAGCAGTCCGACCGTACAAGTCAGAAATTCACCCCTCCACTTT.

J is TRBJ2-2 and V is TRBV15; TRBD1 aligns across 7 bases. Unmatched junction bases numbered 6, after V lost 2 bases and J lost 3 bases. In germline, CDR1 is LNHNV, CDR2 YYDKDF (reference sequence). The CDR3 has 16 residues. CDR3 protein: CATSRSQTGYTGELFF. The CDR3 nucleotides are TGTGCCACCAGCAGATCGCAGACAGGGTACACCGGGGAGCTGTTTTTT.

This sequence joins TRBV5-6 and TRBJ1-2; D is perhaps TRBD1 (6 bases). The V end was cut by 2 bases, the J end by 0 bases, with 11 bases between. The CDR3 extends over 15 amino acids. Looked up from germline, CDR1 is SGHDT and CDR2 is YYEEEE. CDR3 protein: CASSFGGRPNYGYTF. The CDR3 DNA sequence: TGTGCCAGCAGCTTTGGGGGCAGGCCTAACTATGGCTACACCTTC.

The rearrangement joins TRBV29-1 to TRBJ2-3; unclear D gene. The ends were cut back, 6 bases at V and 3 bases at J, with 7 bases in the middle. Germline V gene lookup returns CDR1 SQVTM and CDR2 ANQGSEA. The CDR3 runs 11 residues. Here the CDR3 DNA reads TGCAGCGTGAGAGTAACAGATACGCAGTATTTT. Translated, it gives CSVRVTDTQYF.

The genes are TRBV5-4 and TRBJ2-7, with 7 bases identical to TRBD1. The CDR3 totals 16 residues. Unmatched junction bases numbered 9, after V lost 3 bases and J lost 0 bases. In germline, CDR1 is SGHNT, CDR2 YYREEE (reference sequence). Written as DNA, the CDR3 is TGTGCCAGCAGCTCAGAACAGGGGTACAACTCCTACGAGCAGTACTTC. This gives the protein CASSSEQGYNSYEQYF.

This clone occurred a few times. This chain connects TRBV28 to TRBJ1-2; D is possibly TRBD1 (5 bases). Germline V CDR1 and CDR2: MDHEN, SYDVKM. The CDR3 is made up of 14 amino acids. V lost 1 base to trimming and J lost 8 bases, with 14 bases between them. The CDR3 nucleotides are TGTGCCAGCAGTTTATCTCTACAGGAAGGAGGCTACACCTTC. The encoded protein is CASSLSLQEGGYTF.

CDR3 in amino acids: CASIGQGASSGANVLTF. The CDR3 bases are TGTGCCAGCATCGGTCAGGGGGCGAGCTCTGGGGCCAACGTCCTGACTTTC. The genes are TRBV28 and TRBJ2-6; the match to TRBD1 covers 8 bases. The germline CDR1 and CDR2 sequences are MDHEN and SYDVKM. The CDR3 totals 17 residues. The junction had 8 bases not matched to a gene; V was cut back by 7 bases and J by 0 bases.

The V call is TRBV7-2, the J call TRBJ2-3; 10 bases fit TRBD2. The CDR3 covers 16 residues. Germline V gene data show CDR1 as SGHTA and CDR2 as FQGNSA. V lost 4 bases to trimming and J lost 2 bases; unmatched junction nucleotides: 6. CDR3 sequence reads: CASSSASGRATDTQYF. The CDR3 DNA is TGTGCCAGCAGCTCGGCCAGCGGGAGGGCCACAGATACGCAGTATTTT. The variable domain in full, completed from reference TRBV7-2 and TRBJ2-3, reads GAGVSQSPSNKVTEKGKDVELRCDPISGHTALYWYRQSLGQGLEFLIYFQGNSAPDKSGLPSDRFSAERTGGSVSTLTIQRTQQEDSAVYLCASSSASGRATDTQYFGPGTRLTVL.

The CDR3 spells CASSSGAYGYTF. The CDR3 DNA is TGCGCCAGCAGCTCCGGGGCCTATGGCTACACCTTC. The chain has TRBV5-1 and TRBJ1-2; D possibly corresponds to TRBD1 (5 bases). Trimming took off 3 bases at V and 4 bases at J, with 7 bases between the two ends. The CDR3 covers 12 residues. Looked up from germline, CDR1 is SGHRS and CDR2 is YFSETQ.

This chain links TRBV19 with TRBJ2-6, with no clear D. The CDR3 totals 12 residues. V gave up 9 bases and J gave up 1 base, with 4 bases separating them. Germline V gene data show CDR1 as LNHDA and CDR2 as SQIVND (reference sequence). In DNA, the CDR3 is TGTGCCAGCCGTTCTGGGGCCAACGTCCTGACTTTC. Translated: CASRSGANVLTF.

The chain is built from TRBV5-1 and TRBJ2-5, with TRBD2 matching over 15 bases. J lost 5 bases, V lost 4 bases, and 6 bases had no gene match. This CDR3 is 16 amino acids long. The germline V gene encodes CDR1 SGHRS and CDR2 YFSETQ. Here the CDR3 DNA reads TGCGCCAGCAGCGGGACTAGCGGGGGGCGAGGGGAGACCCAGTACTTC. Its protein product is CASSGTSGGRGETQYF. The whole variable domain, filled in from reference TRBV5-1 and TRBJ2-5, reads KAGVTQTPRYLIKTRGQQVTLSCSPISGHRSVSWYQQTPGQGLQFLFEYFSETQRNKGNFPGRFSGRQFSNSRSEMNVSTLELGDSALYLCASSGTSGGRGETQYFGPGTRLLVL.

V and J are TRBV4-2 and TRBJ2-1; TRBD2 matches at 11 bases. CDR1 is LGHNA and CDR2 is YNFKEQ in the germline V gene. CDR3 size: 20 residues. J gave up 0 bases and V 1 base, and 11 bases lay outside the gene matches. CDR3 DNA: TGTGCCAGCAGCCAAGGGTCTAGCGGGAGGTTCCTTAGCTCCTACAATGAGCAGTTCTTC. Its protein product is CASSQGSSGRFLSSYNEQFF.

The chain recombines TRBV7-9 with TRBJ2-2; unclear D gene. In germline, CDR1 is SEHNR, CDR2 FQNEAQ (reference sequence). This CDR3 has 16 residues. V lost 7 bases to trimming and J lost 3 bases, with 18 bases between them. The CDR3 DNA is TGTGCCAGCACCCCCATTATCGGTCTTCACACCGGGGAGCTGTTTTTT. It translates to CASTPIIGLHTGELFF.

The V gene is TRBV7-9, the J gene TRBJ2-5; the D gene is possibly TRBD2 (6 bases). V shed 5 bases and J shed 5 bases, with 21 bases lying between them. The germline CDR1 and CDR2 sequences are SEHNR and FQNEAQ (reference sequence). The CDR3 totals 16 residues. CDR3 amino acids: CASSPPLAWGEETQYF. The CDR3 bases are TGTGCCAGCAGCCCCCCCCTAGCATGGGGGGAGGAGACCCAGTACTTC.

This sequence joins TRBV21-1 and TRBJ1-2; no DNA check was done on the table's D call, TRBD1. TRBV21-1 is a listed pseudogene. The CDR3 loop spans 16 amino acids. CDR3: CASSTVPGTKKSGYTF. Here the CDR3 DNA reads TGTGCCAGCAGCACGGTACCGGGGACAAAAAAAAGTGGCTACACCTTC.

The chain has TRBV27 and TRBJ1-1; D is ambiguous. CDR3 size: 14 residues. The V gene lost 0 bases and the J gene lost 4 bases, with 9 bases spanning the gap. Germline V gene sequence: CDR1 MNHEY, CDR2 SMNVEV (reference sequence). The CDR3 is CASSLSTSVTEAFF. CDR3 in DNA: TGTGCCAGCAGTTTATCCACATCGGTCACTGAAGCTTTCTTT.

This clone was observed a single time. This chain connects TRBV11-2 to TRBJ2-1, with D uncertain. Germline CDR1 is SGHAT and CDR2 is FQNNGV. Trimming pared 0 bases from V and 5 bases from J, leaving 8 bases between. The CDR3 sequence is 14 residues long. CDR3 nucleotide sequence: TGTGCCAGCAGCTTAGATTACCGAGACAATGAGCAGTTCTTC. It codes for CASSLDYRDNEQFF.

This CDR3 is CASSQDGLRTDTQYF. DNA for the CDR3: TGCGCCAGCAGCCAAGACGGACTACGCACAGATACGCAGTATTTT. This chain joins TRBV4-1 and TRBJ2-3; tentative D call: TRBD2 (6 bases). CDR1 and CDR2 from the germline V gene are MGHRA and YSYEKL. The CDR3 is 15 residues long. V was shortened by 0 bases and J by 1 base, with 8 bases between the two germline ends.

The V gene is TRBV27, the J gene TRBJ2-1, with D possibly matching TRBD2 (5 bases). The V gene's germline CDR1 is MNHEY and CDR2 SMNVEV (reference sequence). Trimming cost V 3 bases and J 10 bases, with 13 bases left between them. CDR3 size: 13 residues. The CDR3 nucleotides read TGTGCCAGCAGTTTTCCCAATCGGAGGGAGCAGTTCTTC. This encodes CASSFPNRREQFF.

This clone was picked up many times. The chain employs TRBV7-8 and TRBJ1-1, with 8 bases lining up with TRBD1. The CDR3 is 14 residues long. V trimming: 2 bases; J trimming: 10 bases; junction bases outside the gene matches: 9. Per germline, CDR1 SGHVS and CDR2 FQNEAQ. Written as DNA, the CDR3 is TGTGCCAGCAGCTTACGACGGACAGGGTTGATAGCTTTCTTT. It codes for CASSLRRTGLIAFF.

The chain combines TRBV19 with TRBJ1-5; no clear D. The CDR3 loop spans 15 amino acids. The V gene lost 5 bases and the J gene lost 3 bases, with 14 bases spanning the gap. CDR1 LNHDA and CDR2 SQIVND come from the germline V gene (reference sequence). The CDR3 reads CASSPPYKLNQPQHF. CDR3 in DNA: TGTGCCAGTAGTCCCCCATACAAACTCAATCAGCCCCAGCATTTT.